This passage covers 27 T cell receptor beta chains from one sample sequenced in a study of human T cells and chemical hapten exposure. Each CDR3 protein gets one entry after TCRdb re-called the RACE reads with MiXCR. The table includes 300,000 to 400,000 distinct CDR3 sequences, roughly 6.9% detected once. Time point defined: patch test 1, 2 weeks after DPC sensitization. Treatment described: therapeutic diphenylcyclopropenone sensitization with weekly scalp DPC. Sequenced here: whole blood, sampled in connection with sensitization to the hapten diphenylcyclopropenone (DPC). The receptors derive from a woman aged 18-29 years with alopecia areata. Some clones in this sample may be carry-over from other donors' samples.

The chain employs TRBV3-1 and TRBJ1-1; D is unresolved. V lost 0 bases to trimming and J lost 0 bases, with 5 bases between them. The CDR3 has 14 residues. CDR1 and CDR2 (germline): LGHDT, YNNKEL (reference sequence). DNA of the CDR3: TGTGCCAGCAGCCAAGAAGTCTTGAACACTGAAGCTTTCTTT. Residues: CASSQEVLNTEAFF.

This clonotype appeared a few times. The rearrangement joins TRBV6-2 or TRBV6-3 to TRBJ2-4; no clear D. This CDR3 region has 16 residues. V was trimmed by 2 bases and J by 0 bases, leaving 11 bases between them. The germline V gene encodes CDR1 MNHEY and CDR2 SVGEGT. This CDR3 reads CASSYDPVLAKNIQYF. In nucleotides, the CDR3 is TGTGCCAGCAGTTACGACCCGGTCTTAGCCAAAAACATTCAGTACTTC.

Many counts were recorded for this clonotype. J is TRBJ1-5 and V is TRBV20-1; D is uncertain. The CDR3 runs 14 residues. Deletions cut 3 bases from V and 0 bases from J, with 9 bases between. Germline V gene data show CDR1 as DFQATT and CDR2 as SNEGSKA (reference sequence). CDR3 loop: CSARAPNSNQPQHF. CDR3 sequence (DNA): TGCAGTGCTAGGGCCCCAAATAGCAATCAGCCCCAGCATTTT.

This clonotype showed up many times. This chain joins TRBV6-5 and TRBJ2-3, with a tentative D call TRBD1 (6 bases). Trimming shortened V by 5 bases and J by 0 bases, and 15 bases separated the two germline ends. Germline loops: CDR1 MNHEY, CDR2 SVGAGI. The CDR3 runs to 16 residues. CDR3: CASSPRDIGSTDTQYF. The CDR3 region has the DNA TGTGCCAGCAGTCCCCGGGACATCGGAAGCACAGATACGCAGTATTTT.

This chain uses TRBV20-1 with TRBJ2-3, with D unresolved. In germline, CDR1 is DFQATT, CDR2 SNEGSKA (reference sequence). The CDR3 has 13 residues. V shed 2 bases and J shed 2 bases, with 8 bases lying between them. The CDR3 loop reads CSARLGYTDTQYF. The CDR3 nucleotides read TGCAGTGCTAGACTCGGATACACAGATACGCAGTATTTT.

This clonotype was observed at least ten times. The rearrangement joins TRBV4-2 to TRBJ2-7, with D unresolved. CDR3 length equals 13 residues. Germline V gives CDR1 LGHNA, CDR2 YNFKEQ. Trimming removed 4 bases from V and 2 bases from J, with 9 bases in between. The DNA of the CDR3 is TGTGCCAGCAGCCCCGACATTGCCTACGAGCAGTACTTC. It codes for CASSPDIAYEQYF.

The genes are TRBV9 and TRBJ2-7; 7 bases are a match to TRBD1. V shed 2 bases and J 5 bases; nucleotides not matched to a gene: 4. The germline V gene encodes CDR1 SGDLS and CDR2 YYNGEE. The length of the CDR3 is 13 residues. The CDR3 region is CASSVTGVHEQYF. CDR3 sequence (DNA): TGTGCCAGCAGCGTTACAGGGGTCCACGAGCAGTACTTC.

This clonotype was observed a handful of times. This chain uses TRBV29-1 with TRBJ1-1, with D tentatively TRBD1 (5 bases). The germline gives CDR1 SQVTM, CDR2 ANQGSEA. The V and J ends lost 5 bases and 6 bases respectively, with 19 bases between them. The CDR3 totals 14 residues. DNA of the CDR3: TGCAGCGTTCTCGCTCTTAGGCAGGGAGCTGAAGCTTTCTTT. This gives the protein CSVLALRQGAEAFF.

This clonotype was seen only a few times. The rearrangement uses TRBV6-1 and TRBJ1-6; D gene uncertain. The CDR3 length is 13 residues. Germline V gives CDR1 MNHNS, CDR2 SASEGT. Between the trimmed V and J ends, which lost 1 base and 9 bases, there was a span of 7 bases. CDR3 loop: CASSEVPGSPLHF. The CDR3 DNA reads as TGTGCCAGCAGTGAAGTTCCGGGTTCACCCCTCCACTTT.

V gene TRBV25-1 combines with J gene TRBJ2-3; 9 bases fit TRBD2. The CDR3 is 16 residues long. Losses at the gene ends were 2 bases for V and 4 bases for J; bases not matched to a gene: 7. CDR1 and CDR2 from the germline V gene are MGHDK and SYGVNS. The CDR3: CASSEVGGGASDTQYF. The DNA of the CDR3 is TGTGCCAGCAGTGAAGTCGGCGGGGGGGCCTCAGATACGCAGTATTTT.

This chain joins TRBV20-1 and TRBJ1-2; D unclear. CDR3 length equals 12 residues. The V end was cut by 7 bases, the J end by 0 bases, with 9 bases between. Germline-derived CDR1 and CDR2 are DFQATT and SNEGSKA (reference sequence). CDR3 sequence (DNA): TGCAGTGGTCGGCGGGCTAACTATGGCTACACCTTC. Protein product: CSGRRANYGYTF.

Ten or more counts support this clonotype. In nucleotides, the CDR3 is TGTGCCAGCAGCCCAAGAGGGACAGGTGGAACTGAAGCTTTCTTT. Its protein product is CASSPRGTGGTEAFF. The V call is TRBV7-2, the J call TRBJ1-1, with 8 positions matching TRBD1. Trimming at V came to 5 bases and at J to 5 bases, leaving 10 bases not matched to a gene. Germline CDR1 reads SGHTA; CDR2 reads FQGNSA. CDR3 size: 15 residues.

This clonotype was seen many times. The rearrangement joins TRBV18 to TRBJ2-3; 7 positions agree with TRBD1. V was pared by 0 bases and J by 0 bases, with 3 bases of the junction left unmatched. The V gene's germline CDR1 is KGHSH and CDR2 LQKENI. The CDR3 consists of 16 residues. The CDR3 protein is CASSPPGTASTDTQYF. The CDR3 DNA reads TGTGCCAGCTCACCACCCGGGACAGCAAGCACAGATACGCAGTATTTT.

This clonotype occurred many times. The CDR3 region has the DNA TGCAGTGCCACGCCGGACAGTGGGACCTACGAGCAGTACTTC. Translated: CSATPDSGTYEQYF. This chain joins TRBV20-1 and TRBJ2-7; D is perhaps TRBD1 (6 bases). Per the germline V gene, CDR1 is DFQATT and CDR2 is SNEGSKA (reference sequence). The CDR3 consists of 14 residues. Trimming cost V 6 bases and J 2 bases, with 17 bases left between them.

This clonotype was found many times. The chain carries TRBV12-3 or TRBV12-4 and TRBJ1-5, with a tentative D call TRBD1 (6 bases). The CDR3 is 16 amino acids. Trimming stripped 2 bases from V and 3 bases from J, with 14 bases between. CDR3 region: CASSLSGVEVNQPQHF. The CDR3 DNA is TGTGCCAGCAGTTTATCAGGGGTCGAAGTCAATCAGCCCCAGCATTTT.

This clonotype appeared a few times. This chain joins TRBV25-1 and TRBJ2-3; 7 positions match TRBD1. The J segment lost 4 bases and the V segment lost 6 bases, leaving 13 bases of the junction unmatched. This CDR3 spans 16 amino acids. From germline, CDR1 is MGHDK and CDR2 SYGVNS. The CDR3 spells CASRFRLVQGADTQYF. The CDR3 DNA reads TGTGCCAGCAGGTTTCGACTGGTCCAGGGGGCAGATACGCAGTATTTT.

This chain links TRBV7-2 with TRBJ1-2; D remains unclear. Deletions cut 6 bases from V and 8 bases from J, with 22 bases between. Germline CDR1 reads SGHTA; CDR2 reads FQGNSA. The CDR3 runs 15 residues. The CDR3 region has the DNA TGTGCCAGCAGTCCTAGCTACGTCATGCTTGGCGGCTACACCTTC. Amino acid sequence: CASSPSYVMLGGYTF.

This clonotype was found many times. The gene calls are TRBV4-3 and TRBJ2-1, with 11 bases fitting TRBD2. This CDR3 region has 17 residues. Trimming at V came to 4 bases and at J to 4 bases, leaving 9 bases not matched to a gene. Germline V gene lookup returns CDR1 LGHNA and CDR2 YSLEER. CDR3 amino acids: CASSPSGLAEMYNEQFF. The CDR3 DNA is TGCGCCAGCAGCCCCTCGGGACTAGCGGAGATGTACAATGAGCAGTTCTTC.

This clonotype has a count of ten or more. The chain recombines TRBV4-2 with TRBJ1-1; 8 bases are shared with TRBD1. The CDR3 is made up of 17 amino acids. The V gene's germline CDR1 is LGHNA and CDR2 YNFKEQ. Trimming removed 0 bases from V and 4 bases from J; junction bases left unmatched: 10. CDR3 nucleotide sequence: TGTGCCAGCAGCCAAGATCGGCCCGGGACAGGAGGCACTGAAGCTTTCTTT. Protein product: CASSQDRPGTGGTEAFF.

The table lists this clonotype with many counts. V gene TRBV12-5 combines with J gene TRBJ2-7; the D gene is possibly TRBD1 (6 bases). The V end was cut by 5 bases, the J end by 5 bases, with 16 bases between. Germline V gene data show CDR1 as LGHNT and CDR2 as FRNRAP. The CDR3 loop spans 14 amino acids. CDR3 nucleotides: TGTGCTAGTGGTCTAACCGGGACACTGCACGAGCAGTACTTC. It codes for CASGLTGTLHEQYF.

This clonotype was picked up a small number of times. This chain joins TRBV6-2 or TRBV6-3 and TRBJ1-1; TRBD1 agrees at 7 bases. The CDR3 spans 13 residues. Per germline, CDR1 MNHEY and CDR2 SVGEGT. Losses at the gene ends were 7 bases for V and 10 bases for J; bases not matched to a gene: 12. The CDR3 loop is CASNRGRDSGAFF. The DNA for the CDR3 is TGTGCCAGCAACAGGGGCCGGGACAGCGGAGCTTTCTTT.

This clonotype showed up many times. This chain joins TRBV12-3 or TRBV12-4 and TRBJ1-1, with 7 bases that match TRBD1. The CDR3 has 13 amino acids. J was trimmed by 4 bases and V by 4 bases; bases with no gene match: 3. CDR3 sequence (DNA): TGTGCCAGCAGTTGGACAGGCCGCACTGAAGCTTTCTTT. Translating it yields CASSWTGRTEAFF.

The chain uses TRBV9 and TRBJ1-2; 8 positions agree with TRBD1. The CDR3 totals 14 residues. Germline V lookup: CDR1 SGDLS, CDR2 YYNGEE. Germline trimming cut 3 bases from V and 2 bases from J; bases unmatched to any gene: 3. The CDR3 protein is CASSERTGNYGYTF. In nucleotides, the CDR3 is TGTGCCAGCAGCGAGAGGACAGGGAACTATGGCTACACCTTC.

V gene TRBV5-4 combines with J gene TRBJ2-7; 7 bases are shared with TRBD2. The CDR3 sequence is 12 residues long. From germline, CDR1 is SGHNT and CDR2 YYREEE (reference sequence). The V segment lost 9 bases and the J segment 0 bases; nucleotides outside the gene matches: 3. The CDR3 region is CATSGDSYEQYF. In DNA form, the CDR3 reads TGTGCCACAAGCGGGGACTCCTACGAGCAGTACTTC.

The rearrangement joins TRBV2 to TRBJ1-5; D possibly corresponds to TRBD1 (6 bases). Deletions cut 1 base from V and 7 bases from J, with 14 bases between. This CDR3 is 15 amino acids long. Germline-derived CDR1 and CDR2 are SNHLY and FYNNEI. CDR3 amino acids: CASSEEETGGQPQHF. For the CDR3, the DNA is TGTGCCAGCAGTGAAGAGGAGACAGGTGGGCAGCCCCAGCATTTT.

This clonotype was detected many times. The chain uses TRBV20-1 and TRBJ1-5; maybe TRBD1 (5 bases). This CDR3 region has 14 residues. The germline gives CDR1 DFQATT, CDR2 SNEGSKA (reference sequence). Between the trimmed V and J ends, which lost 1 base and 5 bases, there was a span of 12 bases. In DNA, the CDR3 is TGCAGTGCTAGAGGTCAGGGAGACTATCAGCCCCAGCATTTT. Protein sequence: CSARGQGDYQPQHF.

This clonotype was recorded a few times. The gene calls are TRBV2 and TRBJ1-2; 11 bases line up with TRBD1. This CDR3 region has 16 residues. The V segment lost 2 bases and the J segment 5 bases; nucleotides outside the gene matches: 7. Germline CDR1 and CDR2: SNHLY and FYNNEI. CDR3 bases: TGTGCCAGCAGTGAATCGGGACAGGGGGACTGGTATGGCTACACCTTC. Translating gives CASSESGQGDWYGYTF.